This T cell receptor (beta chain) was captured by sequencing in a study of beta chain features in type 1 diabetes. Broader study findings: Shorter templates might be favored by PCR, and equally so in patients and in controls.

The investigators reverse transcribed all of the isolated RNA, so they sequenced expressed TCRB transcripts. TCRdb's table, derived via immunoSEQ multiplex PCR, lists solely in-frame clones and lacks some. The table records about 150,000 clones, about 8.1% of them present only once. Per the germline V gene, CDR1 is LGHNT and CDR2 is FRNRAP. V was shortened by 6 bases and J by 5 bases, with 25 bases between the two germline ends. The CDR3 is made up of 17 amino acids. Averaging about 120 mL, one heparinised blood draw was given by each donor. A CD45RO/CCR7/CD25/CD127/CD95/CD27 panel sorted naive, central memory, regulatory and stem cell-like memory CD4+ cells. Sorting produced populations that all topped 98% purity. This clone was picked up a small number of times. The antigen is undetermined.

Sequencing used central memory CD4+ T cells from blood. The sequence was collected from a man aged 18 to 35 in good health. The chain combines TRBV12-5 with TRBJ2-5, with D perhaps matching TRBD1 (6 bases). The CDR3 loop reads CASGNTGTPKTRETQYF. The DNA of the CDR3 is TGTGCTAGTGGCAATACCGGGACACCTAAAACCCGGGAGACCCAGTACTTC.